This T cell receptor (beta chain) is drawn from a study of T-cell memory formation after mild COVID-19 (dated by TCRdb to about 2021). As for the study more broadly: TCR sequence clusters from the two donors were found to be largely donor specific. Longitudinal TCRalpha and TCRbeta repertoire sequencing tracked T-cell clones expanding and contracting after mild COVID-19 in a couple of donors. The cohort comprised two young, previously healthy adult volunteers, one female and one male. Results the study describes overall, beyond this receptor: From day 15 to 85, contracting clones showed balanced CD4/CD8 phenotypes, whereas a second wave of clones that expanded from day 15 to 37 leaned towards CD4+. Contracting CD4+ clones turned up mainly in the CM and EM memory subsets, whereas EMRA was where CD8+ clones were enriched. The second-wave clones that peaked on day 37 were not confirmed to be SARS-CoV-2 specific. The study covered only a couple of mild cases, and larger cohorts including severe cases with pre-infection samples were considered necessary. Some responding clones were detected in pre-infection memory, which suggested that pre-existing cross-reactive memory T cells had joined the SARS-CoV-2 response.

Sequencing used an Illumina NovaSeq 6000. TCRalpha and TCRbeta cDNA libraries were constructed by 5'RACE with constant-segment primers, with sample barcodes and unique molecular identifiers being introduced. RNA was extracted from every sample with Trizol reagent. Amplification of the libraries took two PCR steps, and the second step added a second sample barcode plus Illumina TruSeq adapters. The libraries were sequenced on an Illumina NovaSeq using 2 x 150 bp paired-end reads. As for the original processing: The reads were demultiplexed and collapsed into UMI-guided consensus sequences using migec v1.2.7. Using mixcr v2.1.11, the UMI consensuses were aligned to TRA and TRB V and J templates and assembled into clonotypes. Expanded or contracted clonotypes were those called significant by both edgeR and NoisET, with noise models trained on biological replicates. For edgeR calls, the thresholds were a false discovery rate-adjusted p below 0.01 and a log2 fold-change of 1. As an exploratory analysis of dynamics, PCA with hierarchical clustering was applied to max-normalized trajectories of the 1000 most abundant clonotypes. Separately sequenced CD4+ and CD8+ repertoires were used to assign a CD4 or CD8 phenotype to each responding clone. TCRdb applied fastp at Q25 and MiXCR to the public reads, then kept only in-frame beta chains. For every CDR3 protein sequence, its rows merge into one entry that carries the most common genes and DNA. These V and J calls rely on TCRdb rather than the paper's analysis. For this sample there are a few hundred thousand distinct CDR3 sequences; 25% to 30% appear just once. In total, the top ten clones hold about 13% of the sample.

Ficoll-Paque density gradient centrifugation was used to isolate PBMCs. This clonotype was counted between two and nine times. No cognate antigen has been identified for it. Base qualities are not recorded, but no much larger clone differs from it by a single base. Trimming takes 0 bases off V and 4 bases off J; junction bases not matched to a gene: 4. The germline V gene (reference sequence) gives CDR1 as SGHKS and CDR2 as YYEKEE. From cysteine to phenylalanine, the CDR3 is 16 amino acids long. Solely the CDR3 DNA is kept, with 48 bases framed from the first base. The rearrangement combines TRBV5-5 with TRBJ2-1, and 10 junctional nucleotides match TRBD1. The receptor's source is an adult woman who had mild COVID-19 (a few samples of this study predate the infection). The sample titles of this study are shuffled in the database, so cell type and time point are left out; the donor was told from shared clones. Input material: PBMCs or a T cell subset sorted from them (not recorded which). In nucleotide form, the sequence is TGTGCCAGCAGCTTGGGAATGGGACAGGGGTACAATGAGCAGTTCTTC. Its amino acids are CASSLGMGQGYNEQFF. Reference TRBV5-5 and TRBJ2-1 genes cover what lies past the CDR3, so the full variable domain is DAGVTQSPTHLIKTRGQQVTLRCSPISGHKSVSWYQQVLGQGPQFIFQYYEKEERGRGNFPDRFSARQFPNYSSELNVNALLLGDSALYLCASSLGMGQGYNEQFFGPGTRLTVL.